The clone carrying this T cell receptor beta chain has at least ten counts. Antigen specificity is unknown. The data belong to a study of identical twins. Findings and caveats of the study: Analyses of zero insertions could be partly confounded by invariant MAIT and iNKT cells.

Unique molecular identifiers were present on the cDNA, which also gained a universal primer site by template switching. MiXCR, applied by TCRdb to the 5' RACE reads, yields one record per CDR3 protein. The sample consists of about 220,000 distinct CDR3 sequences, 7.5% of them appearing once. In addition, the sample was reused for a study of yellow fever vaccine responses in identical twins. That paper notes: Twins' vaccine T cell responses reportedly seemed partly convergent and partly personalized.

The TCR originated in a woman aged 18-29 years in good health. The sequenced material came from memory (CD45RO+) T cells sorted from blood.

CDR3 bases: TGCGCCAGCAGTTCGACAGGGGGCGGCTACACCTTC. Its translation is CASSSTGGGYTF. The chain employs TRBV5-1 and TRBJ1-2, with 10 positions matching TRBD1. The CDR3 has 12 residues. In germline, CDR1 is SGHRS, CDR2 YFSETQ. V dropped 5 bases and J dropped 8; count of bases not matched to a gene: 3.